A selection of T cell receptor beta chains follows, all from one sample in a study of blood T cell repertoires in COVID-19. The method was immunoSEQ multiplex PCR; TCRdb's version includes in-frame clones alone and lacks a portion of them. The data contain 250,000 to 300,000 clones, approximately 89% of them singletons. Sequencing was performed on peripheral blood. The receptors shown here come from a woman aged 25 to 39 with COVID-19, enrolled during active disease. The CDR3 runs from the conserved cysteine through the conserved F or W. The D gene is left open where the match is weak. A clone size is listed for some rows: how often the clone was seen (once, few, many), or a class if it is expanded.

d_call j_call v_call clone_size cdr3_nt cdr3_aa
NA TRBJ2-3 TRBV3-1/TRBV3-2 once TGTGCCAGCAGCCAAGTGGCAGATGCTACGCAGTATTTT CASSQVADATQYF
NA TRBJ1-5 TRBV19 NA TGTGCCAGTAGTATTGGAGTGCGGGGCAATCAGCCCCAGCATTTT CASSIGVRGNQPQHF
TRBD1 TRBJ2-5 TRBV28 NA TGTGCCAGCAGTCTCCCCGGGACAGGGGAAGAGACCCAGTACTTC CASSLPGTGEETQYF
NA TRBJ1-1 TRBV5-1 NA TGCGCCAGCAGCTTTCGGGGGGCAGGGACTGAAGCTTTCTTT CASSFRGAGTEAFF
NA TRBJ2-7 TRBV7-9 NA TGTGCCAGCAGCTCCCCTGACCGGGGGAGGGGGATGAACGAGCAGTACTTC CASSSPDRGRGMNEQYF
NA TRBJ2-5 TRBV5-4 NA TGTGCCAGCAGCTTCCAGGGTGAGGAGACCCAGTACTTC CASSFQGEETQYF
TRBD1 TRBJ2-1 TRBV5-1 NA TGCGCCAGCAGCTTGGCGGTGGGACAGGGGGCAAACAATGAGCAGTTCTTC CASSLAVGQGANNEQFF
TRBD1 TRBJ1-3 TRBV2 NA TGTGCCAGCAGTGGACAGGGGCTGGGAAACACCATATATTTT CASSGQGLGNTIYF
NA TRBJ2-7 TRBV11-1 NA TGTGCCAGCAGCCCAACTGAAAGCTACGAGCAGTACTTC CASSPTESYEQYF
NA TRBJ2-1 TRBV6-4 NA TGTGCCAGCAGTGACTTTGCGGGGACGAGGAATGAGCAGTTCTTC CASSDFAGTRNEQFF
TRBD1 TRBJ1-3 TRBV7-9 NA TGTGCCAGCAGCTTAGGTGGGACAGGCTACTCTGGAAACACCATATATTTT CASSLGGTGYSGNTIYF
TRBD1 TRBJ2-2 TRBV29-1 NA TGCAGCGTTGAAGGTTTCAGGGGGCAGGCGAACACCGGGGAGCTGTTTTTT CSVEGFRGQANTGELFF
NA TRBJ1-1 TRBV7-9 NA TGTGCCAGCAGCTTAGCGCTACAGGGAGAAGCTTTCTTT CASSLALQGEAFF
TRBD1 TRBJ2-1 TRBV30 NA TGTGCCTGGAGTACATTACAGGGGGCGCAGTTCTTC CAWSTLQGAQFF
NA TRBJ2-7 TRBV28 NA TGTGCCAGCAGCTCAGGACAGTCTACCTACGAGCAGTACTTC CASSSGQSTYEQYF
NA TRBJ1-1 TRBV7-2 NA TGTGCCAGCAGCTTAGGGCAGGTTGCTGAAGCTTTCTTT CASSLGQVAEAFF
NA TRBJ1-5 TRBV24-1 NA TGTGCCACCAGTGACGGGGGGACCGATAGCAATCAGCCCCAGCATTTT CATSDGGTDSNQPQHF
TRBD1 TRBJ1-2 TRBV28 once TGTGCCAGCAGTTTAGGGGGTGGACAGGGCGTATGGTATGGCTACACCTTC CASSLGGGQGVWYGYTF
NA TRBJ2-2 TRBV7-6 once TGTGCCAGCAGCCCGGGACACAACACCGGGGAGCTGTTTTTT CASSPGHNTGELFF
TRBD2 TRBJ2-3 TRBV2 NA TGTGCCAGCAAAACGAACCGACTAGCGGGTCACACAGATACGCAGTATTTT CASKTNRLAGHTDTQYF
NA TRBJ2-1 TRBV18 NA TGTGCCAGCTCACCAATGGTGGCCAGGGAAGTTAATGAGCAGTTCTTC CASSPMVAREVNEQFF
TRBD2 TRBJ2-1 TRBV6-4 NA TGTGCCAGCGGTCCCAGCGGGAGGCCCCCTCATGAGCAGTTCTTC CASGPSGRPPHEQFF
NA TRBJ1-1 TRBV25-1 NA TGTGCCAGCAGTGGAGACCCAGGGGTCACTGAAGCTTTCTTT CASSGDPGVTEAFF
NA TRBJ1-2 TRBV5-6 once TGTGCCAGCAGCTTGGATAGGGGCCACTATGGCTACACCTTC CASSLDRGHYGYTF
NA TRBJ2-3 TRBV6-5 NA TGTGCCAGCAGGACAACCACAGATACGCAGTATTTT CASRTTTDTQYF
TRBD1 TRBJ2-7 TRBV28 NA TGTGCCAGCAGGCTGAACCGGGACAGGGATGACGAGCAGTACTTC CASRLNRDRDDEQYF
NA TRBJ2-2 TRBV7-9 NA TGTGCCAGCAGCTGGGGCACCGACACCGGGGAGCTGTTTTTT CASSWGTDTGELFF
NA TRBJ2-5 TRBV5-1 NA TGCGCCAGCAGCAGCGAAGGTCAAGAGACCCAGTACTTC CASSSEGQETQYF
NA TRBJ1-5 TRBV15 NA TGTGCCACCAGCAGAGATCACAGTCATTCCAATCAGCCCCAGCATTTT CATSRDHSHSNQPQHF
TRBD1 TRBJ2-5 TRBV18 NA TGTGCCAGCTCAAGGGACAGGGGACAAGAGACCCAGTACTTC CASSRDRGQETQYF
NA TRBJ2-5 TRBV7-3 NA TGTGCCAGCAGCTTAAATGTTGGGCGGGGTTCCCCCCAGTACTTC CASSLNVGRGSPQYF
NA TRBJ2-3 TRBV5-4 NA TGTGCCAGCAGCTTCGGGACACCCCAAGGGAATACGCAGTATTTT CASSFGTPQGNTQYF
NA TRBJ1-1 TRBV5-1 NA TGCGCCAGCAGCTTGGACGGGATGAACACTGAAGCTTTCTTT CASSLDGMNTEAFF
NA TRBJ1-1 TRBV11-2 NA TGTGCCAGCAGCTTGGGGGGAGCTACTGAAGCTTTCTTT CASSLGGATEAFF
TRBD1 TRBJ1-2 TRBV5-4 many TGTGCCAGCAGCTACGATGACAGGGCTAGAGGCTACACCTTC CASSYDDRARGYTF
NA TRBJ1-5 TRBV20-1 NA TGCAGTGCTAGTTTTACAATCAATCAGCCCCAGCATTTT CSASFTINQPQHF
NA TRBJ1-3 TRBV4-1 NA TGCGCCAGCAGCCAAGGATCGACAGCGGGCTCTGGAAACACCATATATTTT CASSQGSTAGSGNTIYF
TRBD1 TRBJ2-7 TRBV13 NA TGTGCCAGCAGCGACAAAGGACAGGGTTTTGGGTCCGAGCAGTACTTC CASSDKGQGFGSEQYF
NA TRBJ1-2 TRBV10-1 NA TGCGCCAGCAGTGAGAACCCAGGGGATGGCTACACCTTC CASSENPGDGYTF
TRBD2 TRBJ2-1 TRBV5-4 NA TGTGCCAGCAGCTTAGACCCCGGGACTAGCGGGAGCGGGGAGCAGTTCTTC CASSLDPGTSGSGEQFF
TRBD1 TRBJ1-6 TRBV27 NA TGTGCCAGCAAGTTGGGGTCGACAGGGGCGGGTAATTCACCCCTCCACTTT CASKLGSTGAGNSPLHF
TRBD2 TRBJ2-1 TRBV6-1 NA TGTGCCAGCAGTGAAAAGGCGGGAGGAACCTTCCTAGTCTACAATGAGCAGTTCTTC CASSEKAGGTFLVYNEQFF
NA TRBJ2-2 TRBV6-1 NA TGTGCCAGCAGTGAACTGGGGGCCGCCGGGGAGCTGTTTTTT CASSELGAAGELFF
NA TRBJ2-1 TRBV10-3 NA TGTGCCATCAGTGAGTCCCTTCAGGGGTGGTTCTTC CAISESLQGWFF
NA TRBJ1-1 TRBV30 NA TGTGCCTGGACTACAGGGAGGAACACTGAAGCTTTCTTT CAWTTGRNTEAFF
NA TRBJ1-2 TRBV28 NA TGTGCCAGCAGTTTAGACAGTTGGGGCTACACCTTC CASSLDSWGYTF